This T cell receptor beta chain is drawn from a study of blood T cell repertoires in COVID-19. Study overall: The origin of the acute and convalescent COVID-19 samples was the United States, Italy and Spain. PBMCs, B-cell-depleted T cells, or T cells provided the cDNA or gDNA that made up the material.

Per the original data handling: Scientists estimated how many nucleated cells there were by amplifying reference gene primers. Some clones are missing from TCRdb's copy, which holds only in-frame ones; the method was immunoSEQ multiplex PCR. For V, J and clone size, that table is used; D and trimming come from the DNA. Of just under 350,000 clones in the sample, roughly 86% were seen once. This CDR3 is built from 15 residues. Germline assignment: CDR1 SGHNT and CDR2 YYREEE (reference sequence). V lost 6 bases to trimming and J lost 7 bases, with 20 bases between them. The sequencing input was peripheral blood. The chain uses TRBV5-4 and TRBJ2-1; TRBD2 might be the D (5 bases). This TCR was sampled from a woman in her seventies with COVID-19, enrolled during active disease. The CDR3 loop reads CASTPMRVSGNEQFF. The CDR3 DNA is TGTGCCAGCACCCCCATGAGGGTCTCTGGAAATGAGCAGTTCTTC.